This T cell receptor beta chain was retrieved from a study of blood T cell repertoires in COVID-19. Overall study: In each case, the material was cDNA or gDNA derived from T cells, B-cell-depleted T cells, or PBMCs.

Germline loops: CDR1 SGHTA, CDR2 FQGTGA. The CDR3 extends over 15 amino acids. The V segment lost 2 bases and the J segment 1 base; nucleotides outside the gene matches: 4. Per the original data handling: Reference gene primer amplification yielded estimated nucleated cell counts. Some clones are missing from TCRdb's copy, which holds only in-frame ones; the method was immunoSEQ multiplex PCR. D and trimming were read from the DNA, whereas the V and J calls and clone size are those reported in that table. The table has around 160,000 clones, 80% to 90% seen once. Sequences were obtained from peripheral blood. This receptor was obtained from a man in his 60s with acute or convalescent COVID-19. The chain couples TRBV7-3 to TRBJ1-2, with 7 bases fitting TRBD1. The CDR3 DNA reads TGTGCCAGCAGCTTACAGGCAGGGGGTAACTATGGCTACACCTTC. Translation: CASSLQAGGNYGYTF. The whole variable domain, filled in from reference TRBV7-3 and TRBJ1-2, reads GAGVSQTPSNKVTEKGKYVELRCDPISGHTALYWYRQSLGQGPEFLIYFQGTGAADDSGLPNDRFFAVRPEGSVSTLKIQRTERGDSAVYLCASSLQAGGNYGYTFGSGTRLTVV.